A single sample gave rise to the 27 T cell receptor beta chains below, sequenced in a study of shared clonotypes between healthy human individuals. Terminally differentiated effector memory CD45RA+ cells were excluded from the naive CD8 cells, which were CD45RO-negative and positively selected for CCR7. Produced via immunoSEQ multiplex PCR; TCRdb's table is partial and in-frame only. The sample consists of under 1 million clones, about 96% of them appearing once. Sequenced: naive CD8+ T cells sorted from blood. The receptors come from a young man in good health.

The chain has TRBV7-9 and TRBJ2-7; D is perhaps TRBD2 (5 bases). The V end lost 0 bases, the J end lost 3 bases, and 15 bases lay between the germline ends. The CDR3 spans 16 residues. The germline gives CDR1 SEHNR, CDR2 FQNEAQ (reference sequence). As DNA, the CDR3 is TGTGCCAGCAGCTTAGCGATGGGCGGAGCGGACTACGAGCAGTACTTC. The encoded protein is CASSLAMGGADYEQYF.

Here the CDR3 reads CASSFTPLSGAEQYF. The CDR3 bases are TGTGCCAGCAGTTTTACCCCTCTTTCAGGGGCCGAGCAGTACTTC. This chain links TRBV27 with TRBJ2-7; a weak D match, TRBD1 (6 bases). The V end lost 3 bases, the J end lost 6 bases, and 18 bases lay between the germline ends. The germline V gene encodes CDR1 MNHEY and CDR2 SMNVEV (reference sequence). The CDR3 length is 15 residues.

The rearrangement links TRBV7-9 to TRBJ2-4; D may correspond to TRBD1 or TRBD2 (5 bases each). This CDR3 has 16 amino acids. Germline V gene data show CDR1 as SEHNR and CDR2 as FQNEAQ (reference sequence). The V and J ends lost 5 bases and 6 bases respectively, with 20 bases between them. The CDR3 DNA reads TGTGCCAGCAGCGGGGCGGGCCCCAAGCCAGGAAACATTCAGTACTTC. Residues: CASSGAGPKPGNIQYF.

The chain links TRBV9 to TRBJ2-1; D is unresolved. The CDR3 totals 14 residues. The germline V gene has CDR1 SGDLS and CDR2 YYNGEE. Between the trimmed V and J ends, which lost 2 bases and 9 bases, there was a span of 15 bases. CDR3 coding DNA: TGTGCCAGCAGCGTCCCAGGTATTAACGGTGAGCAGTTCTTC. Protein sequence: CASSVPGINGEQFF.

The chain couples TRBV28 to TRBJ2-1, with a weak D call TRBD2 (6 bases). The V end was cut by 3 bases, the J end by 4 bases, with 16 bases between. The CDR3 runs 16 residues. Germline V gene data show CDR1 as MDHEN and CDR2 as SYDVKM. In nucleotides, the CDR3 is TGTGCCAGCAGTTTCACTCACTCGGGAGCGTACAATGAGCAGTTCTTC. It yields the protein CASSFTHSGAYNEQFF.

The chain employs TRBV4-1 and TRBJ2-1, with a weak D call TRBD1 (7 bases). The CDR3 runs to 16 residues. Germline-derived CDR1 and CDR2 are MGHRA and YSYEKL. V lost 0 bases and J lost 6, with 15 bases in between. CDR3 nucleotides: TGCGCCAGCAGCCAAGAGGAGGGGGCAATAAGCAATGAGCAGTTCTTC. Translation: CASSQEEGAISNEQFF.

The chain is built from TRBV10-1 and TRBJ2-5; 7 nucleotides line up with TRBD1. The J segment lost 5 bases and the V segment lost 2 bases, leaving 5 bases of the junction unmatched. This CDR3 contains 14 residues. CDR1 and CDR2 from the germline V gene are WNHNN and SYGVQD (reference sequence). CDR3 coding DNA: TGCGCCAGCAGTGAGAAACAGGGGTGGGAGACCCAGTACTTC. Amino acid sequence: CASSEKQGWETQYF.

The CDR3 protein is CASSAGTGGLLYGYTF. The CDR3 bases are TGTGCCAGCAGCGCCGGGACAGGGGGTCTCCTCTATGGCTACACCTTC. The chain couples TRBV13 to TRBJ1-2; 11 positions agree with TRBD1. J was trimmed by 4 bases and V by 5 bases; bases with no gene match: 9. The CDR3 contains 16 residues. Germline-derived CDR1 and CDR2 are PRHDT and FYEKMQ (reference sequence).

This chain connects TRBV27 to TRBJ1-1, with D perhaps TRBD1 (6 bases). V lost 5 bases and J lost 5, with 18 bases in between. Germline V gene sequence: CDR1 MNHEY, CDR2 SMNVEV (reference sequence). This CDR3 is built from 15 residues. The CDR3 loop reads CASSLPGQILTEAFF. The CDR3 region has the DNA TGTGCCAGCAGTCTACCCGGACAGATTTTGACTGAAGCTTTCTTT.

V and J are TRBV7-3 and TRBJ2-3; the D gene is possibly TRBD1 (6 bases). Germline V gives CDR1 SGHTA, CDR2 FQGTGA. Trimming removed 5 bases from V and 6 bases from J, with 21 bases in between. The CDR3 contains 16 residues. The CDR3 loop is CASSPGWAGALDTQYF. In DNA form, the CDR3 reads TGTGCCAGCAGCCCTGGGTGGGCAGGGGCGCTTGATACGCAGTATTTT.

Note on this clone: This sample includes further DNA sequences coding for the same CDR3. This rearrangement joins TRBV7-9 to TRBJ2-7; D uncertain. Germline CDR1 and CDR2: SEHNR and FQNEAQ (reference sequence). V lost 5 bases and J 0 bases, leaving 23 bases between the germline ends. This CDR3 is 18 amino acids long. CDR3 bases: TGTGCCAGCAGCAGCCAAACGGCCAGGAATACCGACTCCTACGAGCAGTACTTC. Translation: CASSSQTARNTDSYEQYF.

The CDR3 is CASSFEYGSNQPQHF. The DNA for the CDR3 is TGTGCCAGCAGTTTTGAGTATGGAAGCAATCAGCCCCAGCATTTT. The V call is TRBV28, the J call TRBJ1-5; D gene unclear. Trimming cost V 3 bases and J 1 base, with 10 bases left between them. Germline CDR1 MDHEN, CDR2 SYDVKM. This CDR3 is 15 amino acids long.

Note on this clone: This sample includes further DNA sequences coding for the same CDR3. The chain links TRBV27 to TRBJ2-1, with TRBD2 as a possible D gene (5 bases). Trimming stripped 3 bases from V and 1 base from J, with 10 bases between. This CDR3 region has 15 residues. Germline V gene sequence: CDR1 MNHEY, CDR2 SMNVEV (reference sequence). The CDR3 is CASSFSGSSYNEQFF. The CDR3 DNA reads TGTGCCAGCAGTTTTTCGGGGAGTTCCTACAATGAGCAGTTCTTC.

The sample holds one count of this clone. V is TRBV6-1 and J is TRBJ2-1, with D unclear. CDR3 size: 12 residues. Germline lookup yields CDR1 MNHNS and CDR2 SASEGT. V was shortened by 6 bases and J by 10 bases, with 13 bases between the two germline ends. The CDR3 DNA reads as TGTGCCAGCAGGGGTCCGCCTTACGAGCAGTTCTTC. This codes for CASRGPPYEQFF.

J is TRBJ2-7 and V is TRBV7-9; the D gene is possibly TRBD2 (6 bases). The CDR3 totals 15 residues. V was clipped by 3 bases and J by 3 bases, with 15 bases between them. CDR1 and CDR2 (germline): SEHNR, FQNEAQ (reference sequence). The DNA for the CDR3 is TGTGCCAGCAGCTTGGTTCGGAGGGATATCTACGAGCAGTACTTC. This gives the protein CASSLVRRDIYEQYF. The whole variable domain, filled in from reference TRBV7-9 and TRBJ2-7, reads DTGVSQNPRHKITKRGQNVTFRCDPISEHNRLYWYRQTLGQGPEFLTYFQNEAQLEKSRLLSDRFSAERPKGSFSTLEIQRTEQGDSAMYLCASSLVRRDIYEQYFGPGTRLTVT.

The CDR3 reads CASSFGLAVEQFF. As DNA, the CDR3 is TGTGCCAGCAGCTTTGGGCTAGCGGTAGAGCAGTTCTTC. The chain joins TRBV13 to TRBJ2-1; 7 bases map to TRBD2. CDR1 and CDR2 (germline): PRHDT, FYEKMQ (reference sequence). This CDR3 contains 13 residues. After removal of 3 bases from V and 10 bases from J, the junction contained 6 bases not matched to a gene.

The chain couples TRBV5-6 to TRBJ2-1; D is unclear. CDR1 is SGHDT, CDR2 YYEEEE, per germline. The V end was cut by 1 base, the J end by 9 bases, with 11 bases between. CDR3 length: 13 amino acids. The CDR3 region is CASSLNGVAEQFF. DNA for the CDR3: TGTGCCAGCAGCTTGAATGGGGTTGCTGAGCAGTTCTTC. The complete variable domain, with remaining parts taken from reference TRBV5-6 and TRBJ2-1, reads DAGVTQSPTHLIKTRGQQVTLRCSPKSGHDTVSWYQQALGQGPQFIFQYYEEEERQRGNFPDRFSGHQFPNYSSELNVNALLLGDSALYLCASSLNGVAEQFFGPGTRLTVL.

The CDR3 sequence: CAWSVPVSNQPQHF. As DNA, the CDR3 is TGTGCCTGGAGTGTACCGGTTAGCAATCAGCCCCAGCATTTT. The gene calls are TRBV30 and TRBJ1-5; no definite D call. This CDR3 comprises 14 residues. Germline CDR1 reads GTSNPN; CDR2 reads SVGIG (reference sequence). V lost 0 bases and J 0 bases, leaving 6 bases between the germline ends.

The rearrangement uses TRBV9 and TRBJ2-3, with 7 bases aligning to TRBD2. V dropped 0 bases and J dropped 3; count of bases not matched to a gene: 13. The CDR3 contains 18 residues. CDR1 and CDR2 from the germline V gene are SGDLS and YYNGEE. Here the CDR3 reads CASSVAGISGRGTDTQYF. CDR3 coding DNA: TGTGCCAGCAGCGTAGCAGGGATTAGCGGGCGTGGTACAGATACGCAGTATTTT.

The chain carries TRBV11-2 and TRBJ2-1; TRBD1 matches at 8 bases. The CDR3 runs to 18 residues. The V gene end was trimmed by 1 base and the J gene end by 1 base; junction bases not matched to a gene: 9. CDR1 SGHAT and CDR2 FQNNGV come from the germline V gene. The CDR3 sequence is CASSLGYPDRESYNEQFF. In DNA, the CDR3 is TGTGCCAGCAGCTTAGGGTACCCGGACAGGGAGTCCTACAATGAGCAGTTCTTC. The variable domain in full, completed from reference TRBV11-2 and TRBJ2-1, reads EAGVAQSPRYKIIEKRQSVAFWCNPISGHATLYWYQQILGQGPKLLIQFQNNGVVDDSQLPKDRFSAERLKGVDSTLKIQPAKLEDSAVYLCASSLGYPDRESYNEQFFGPGTRLTVL.

The gene calls are TRBV7-9 and TRBJ2-7; D possibly matches TRBD1 or TRBD2 (5 bases each). The germline CDR1 and CDR2 sequences are SEHNR and FQNEAQ (reference sequence). Trimming removed 5 bases from V and 2 bases from J, with 19 bases in between. The CDR3 runs 16 residues. The CDR3 sequence is CASSALTGARTYEQYF. The CDR3 coding sequence is TGTGCCAGCAGCGCATTGACCGGGGCCCGAACCTACGAGCAGTACTTC.

The chain is built from TRBV29-1 and TRBJ1-1; D gene uncertain. The germline V and J ends were trimmed by 4 bases and 0 bases, with 6 bases remaining between them. Germline V CDR1 and CDR2: SQVTM, ANQGSEA. The CDR3 covers 12 residues. The CDR3, as DNA: TGCAGCGTTGTCAGTATGAACACTGAAGCTTTCTTT. This translates into CSVVSMNTEAFF.

J is TRBJ1-1 and V is TRBV9; D not certain. The CDR3 loop spans 14 amino acids. Trimming pared 3 bases from V and 1 base from J, leaving 10 bases between. Looked up from germline, CDR1 is SGDLS and CDR2 is YYNGEE. The CDR3: CASSGWTTNTEAFF. CDR3 coding DNA: TGTGCCAGCAGCGGGTGGACCACGAACACTGAAGCTTTCTTT.

This clone was picked up one time. This chain joins TRBV10-1 and TRBJ2-7; 9 positions agree with TRBD1. After removal of 3 bases from V and 3 bases from J, the junction contained 6 bases not matched to a gene. Germline V gene data show CDR1 as WNHNN and CDR2 as SYGVQD (reference sequence). The CDR3 loop spans 15 amino acids. CDR3 sequence: CASSDWTGDIYEQYF. The CDR3 DNA reads TGCGCCAGCAGTGATTGGACAGGGGATATCTACGAGCAGTACTTC.

Note on this clone: Other DNA sequences within the sample encode an identical CDR3. The J gene is TRBJ2-3, the V gene TRBV7-9, with a weak D call TRBD1 (5 bases). From germline, CDR1 is SEHNR and CDR2 FQNEAQ (reference sequence). The CDR3 extends over 13 amino acids. The V gene lost 1 base and the J gene lost 6 bases, with 8 bases spanning the gap. CDR3 loop: CASSLGQGDTQYF. In DNA, the CDR3 is TGTGCCAGCAGCTTAGGGCAGGGTGATACGCAGTATTTT.

The chain uses TRBV6-6 and TRBJ2-5; TRBD2 might be the D (6 bases). V was cut by 4 bases and J by 4 bases, with 7 bases left in between. This CDR3 has 12 amino acids. Germline-derived CDR1 and CDR2 are MNHNY and SVGAGI (reference sequence). The CDR3 nucleotides are TGTGCCAGCAGTTCGGGAGCAGAGACCCAGTACTTC. Translated: CASSSGAETQYF.

The chain carries TRBV29-1 and TRBJ2-7; 11 positions match TRBD2. The junction had 8 bases not matched to a gene; V was cut back by 4 bases and J by 3 bases. Per the germline V gene, CDR1 is SQVTM and CDR2 is ANQGSEA. The CDR3 spans 15 residues. In DNA form, the CDR3 reads TGCAGCGTTGGGAGACCGGGACTAGCGGACTACGAGCAGTACTTC. Its translation is CSVGRPGLADYEQYF.